This T cell receptor beta chain was observed in a study of blood T cell repertoires in COVID-19. CDR3 length equals 16 residues. V trimming: 3 bases; J trimming: 2 bases; junction bases outside the gene matches: 5. Per the germline V gene, CDR1 is SGHTA and CDR2 is FQGTGA. The sample holds one count of this clone. Data came from immunoSEQ multiplex PCR; TCRdb stores just in-frame clones and leaves some out. The profile shows hundreds of thousands of clones, roughly 90% of them singletons. The genes are TRBV7-3 and TRBJ2-3; 10 bases fit TRBD1. Sequenced material: peripheral blood. The source is a woman aged 45 to 65 with active or convalescent COVID-19. In DNA, the CDR3 is TGTGCCAGCAGCTTGGCTGGGACAGGGGTCACAGATACGCAGTATTTT. Translating gives CASSLAGTGVTDTQYF.